This TCR beta chain emerged from a study of blood T cell repertoires in COVID-19. V was clipped by 1 base and J by 4 bases, with 10 bases between them. The CDR3 length is 14 residues. Germline V gene sequence: CDR1 MNHEY, CDR2 SMNVEV (reference sequence). Data came from immunoSEQ multiplex PCR; TCRdb stores just in-frame clones and leaves some out. The data contain around 200,000 clones, over 70% of them singletons. This receptor was identified in a woman in her 50s with acute or convalescent COVID-19. Sequencing input: peripheral blood. This chain uses TRBV27 with TRBJ1-1; D is possibly TRBD1 (5 bases). The CDR3 sequence: CASSLLFRGTEAFF. CDR3 nucleotide sequence: TGTGCCAGCAGTTTATTATTTAGGGGCACTGAAGCTTTCTTT.